The 30 T cell receptor beta chains reported below all come from one sample, sequenced in a study of T cells in narcolepsy. Measured with immunoSEQ multiplex PCR; TCRdb has only the in-frame clones, and not every one. The data hold about 32,000 clones, with roughly four fifths observed a single time. The sequenced sample was memory (CD45RA-) CD4+ T cells from blood. These receptor sequences come from a human donor in good health.

This chain joins TRBV7-2 and TRBJ1-1; 8 nucleotides align to TRBD1. CDR3 length equals 13 residues. V shed 4 bases and J 5 bases; nucleotides not matched to a gene: 3. Germline CDR1 SGHTA, CDR2 FQGNSA. In nucleotides, the CDR3 is TGTGCCAGCAGCTCACGACAGGGGACTGAAGCTTTCTTT. It encodes CASSSRQGTEAFF.

The genes are TRBV5-6 and TRBJ1-1; D perhaps matches TRBD1 (5 bases). The CDR3 is 17 residues long. Trimming took off 4 bases at V and 1 base at J, with 20 bases between the two ends. Germline values: CDR1 SGHDT, CDR2 YYEEEE. CDR3 sequence: CASSGDVWGLRNTEAFF. The DNA for the CDR3 is TGTGCCAGCAGCGGGGATGTGTGGGGCTTGAGGAACACTGAAGCTTTCTTT.

The CDR3 DNA follows: TGTGCCAGCAAGCCTCGGGGGCCTAGCACAGATACGCAGTATTTT. It is translated as CASKPRGPSTDTQYF. The chain carries TRBV6-5 and TRBJ2-3; D might be TRBD1 or TRBD2, each matching 6 bases. Germline V lookup: CDR1 MNHEY, CDR2 SVGAGI. V lost 7 bases and J lost 0, with 14 bases in between. This CDR3 comprises 15 residues.

This clone was detected only a few times. This chain links TRBV27 with TRBJ1-6; 7 bases agree with TRBD1. The germline V gene encodes CDR1 MNHEY and CDR2 SMNVEV (reference sequence). The CDR3 loop spans 16 amino acids. V lost 5 bases, J lost 0 bases, and 4 bases stayed unmatched. The CDR3 sequence is CASSPRQGSYNSPLHF. In DNA form, the CDR3 reads TGTGCCAGCAGTCCCCGACAGGGCTCCTATAATTCACCCCTCCACTTT.

The CDR3 DNA reads TGTGCCAGCAGGATCGCCGGGTCGTATAATTCACCCCTCCACTTT. This translates into CASRIAGSYNSPLHF. This sequence joins TRBV27 and TRBJ1-6; no firm D call. The CDR3 has 15 amino acids. The ends were cut back, 6 bases at V and 4 bases at J, with 13 bases in the middle. In germline, CDR1 is MNHEY, CDR2 SMNVEV (reference sequence).

To note about this clone: The DNA is omitted, as the CDR3 cannot be located on it reliably, and the CDR3 follows TCRdb's listing. J is TRBJ2-3 and V is TRBV9; TRBD1 is taken as the D call from the table, unchecked against the DNA. The CDR3 is made up of 10 amino acids, end residues included. Germline V gene lookup returns CDR1 SGDLS and CDR2 YYNGEE. The CDR3 reads CASSVGAGNF.

This clone was detected only a few times. This chain connects TRBV6-1 to TRBJ1-2, with unresolved D. Germline-derived CDR1 and CDR2 are MNHNS and SASEGT. The CDR3 runs to 12 residues. The ends were cut back, 11 bases at V and 2 bases at J, with 12 bases in the middle. In DNA form, the CDR3 reads TGTGCCTGGCACGACCGGAACTATGGCTACACCTTC. Protein: CAWHDRNYGYTF.

As to this clone: Compared with germline, one end of the junction differs, possibly owing to a read error. This sequence joins TRBV6-5 and TRBJ1-6, with TRBD1 as a possible D gene (5 bases). Germline loops: CDR1 MNHEY, CDR2 SVGAGI. CDR3 length equals 14 residues. This CDR3 reads CASSYLQGNSPLRF. The CDR3 DNA is TGTGCCAGCAGTTACCTGCAGGGAAATTCACCCCTCCGCTTT.

The chain employs TRBV11-3 and TRBJ2-3; unclear D gene. The V end lost 2 bases, the J end lost 1 base, and 4 bases lay between the germline ends. The germline V gene has CDR1 SGHNT and CDR2 YENEEA. The CDR3 is 13 residues long. The CDR3 sequence is CASSLFGTDTQYF. The CDR3 nucleotides read TGTGCCAGCAGCTTATTTGGCACAGATACGCAGTATTTT.

The V gene is TRBV28, the J gene TRBJ1-2; a possible D gene is TRBD1 (5 bases). Germline V gene sequence: CDR1 MDHEN, CDR2 SYDVKM. Trimming removed 5 bases from V and 2 bases from J, with 15 bases in between. This CDR3 region has 15 residues. The CDR3 region is CASSERGTGNYGYTF. The CDR3 bases are TGTGCCAGCAGTGAGCGGGGCACGGGGAACTATGGCTACACCTTC.

This clone was detected only a few times. Written as DNA, the CDR3 is TGTGCCAGCTCACCTCGGGACAGGGGGAACGTCGCTGAAGCTTTCTTT. Amino acid sequence: CASSPRDRGNVAEAFF. J is TRBJ1-1 and V is TRBV18, with 11 bases matching TRBD1. This CDR3 has 16 amino acids. Germline CDR1 is KGHSH and CDR2 is LQKENI. V trimming: 3 bases; J trimming: 6 bases; junction bases outside the gene matches: 9.

The V and J genes are TRBV7-8 and TRBJ2-5; no firm D call. The V gene lost 1 base and the J gene lost 2 bases, with 14 bases spanning the gap. The germline V gene has CDR1 SGHVS and CDR2 FQNEAQ. This CDR3 contains 16 residues. This CDR3 reads CASSLGVGIEQETQYF. The CDR3 DNA is TGTGCCAGCAGCTTAGGGGTAGGAATCGAGCAAGAGACCCAGTACTTC.

The V gene is TRBV6-5, the J gene TRBJ1-3; D unclear. This CDR3 contains 16 residues. Trimming left V 0 bases short and J 0 bases short, with 9 bases between. CDR1 and CDR2 (germline): MNHEY, SVGAGI. The CDR3 DNA reads as TGTGCCAGCAGTTACTCGAGACCGAGCTCTGGAAACACCATATATTTT. Residues: CASSYSRPSSGNTIYF.

CDR3: CASSSRRQGQETQYF. Written as DNA, the CDR3 is TGTGCCAGCAGCTCCCGCAGACAGGGCCAAGAGACCCAGTACTTC. V gene TRBV5-5 combines with J gene TRBJ2-5, with 7 bases matching TRBD1. The V gene's germline CDR1 is SGHKS and CDR2 YYEKEE (reference sequence). Trimming cost V 3 bases and J 1 base; bases outside gene matches: 6. CDR3 size: 15 residues.

The chain uses TRBV28 and TRBJ1-3; the match to TRBD1 covers 10 bases. Looked up from germline, CDR1 is MDHEN and CDR2 is SYDVKM. After removal of 8 bases from V and 2 bases from J, the junction contained 0 bases not matched to a gene. CDR3 length equals 13 residues. CDR3 residues: CASGTGAGNTIYF. DNA of the CDR3: TGTGCCAGCGGGACAGGGGCTGGAAACACCATATATTTT.

Only a few counts were recorded for this clone. This chain links TRBV5-1 with TRBJ1-1; TRBD1 is a possible D gene (5 bases). CDR3 length: 13 amino acids. V was pared by 2 bases and J by 4 bases, with 9 bases between. Germline CDR1 is SGHRS and CDR2 is YFSETQ. CDR3 nucleotide sequence: TGCGCCAGCAGCTTCCGGGGGGGCACTGAAGCTTTCTTT. This encodes CASSFRGGTEAFF.

The rearrangement uses TRBV27 and TRBJ2-1, with D perhaps matching TRBD1 or TRBD2 (5 bases each). V lost 5 bases and J lost 5, with 19 bases in between. CDR3 length equals 16 residues. From germline, CDR1 is MNHEY and CDR2 SMNVEV (reference sequence). Written as DNA, the CDR3 is TGTGCCAGCAGTCCCACCCTGGGACGGAGAAACAATGAGCAGTTCTTC. It translates to CASSPTLGRRNNEQFF.

The chain has TRBV7-9 and TRBJ1-2; D not resolved. This CDR3 region has 15 residues. Per the germline V gene, CDR1 is SEHNR and CDR2 is FQNEAQ (reference sequence). V shed 2 bases and J shed 8 bases, with 18 bases lying between them. CDR3 in amino acids: CASSLPRFGPGGYTF. The CDR3 nucleotides read TGTGCCAGCAGCTTACCTCGGTTCGGGCCTGGAGGCTACACCTTC.

In this sample, this clone turned up once. The chain carries TRBV5-8 and TRBJ1-1; D is unresolved. Germline V gene lookup returns CDR1 SGHTS and CDR2 YDEGEE. V was trimmed by 2 bases and J by 4 bases, leaving 9 bases between them. The CDR3 covers 13 residues. The CDR3 DNA is TGTGCCAGCAGCTTAGGTCGTGGCACTGAAGCTTTCTTT. Amino acids: CASSLGRGTEAFF. The full variable domain, rest sourced from reference TRBV5-8 and TRBJ1-1, is EAGVTQSPTHLIKTRGQQATLRCSPISGHTSVYWYQQALGLGLQFLLWYDEGEERNRGNFPPRFSGRQFPNYSSELNVNALELEDSALYLCASSLGRGTEAFFGQGTRLTVV.

This rearrangement joins TRBV4-1 to TRBJ1-2; unclear D gene. The V gene's germline CDR1 is MGHRA and CDR2 YSYEKL. This CDR3 is 13 amino acids long. Trimming removed 3 bases from V and 5 bases from J, with 10 bases in between. The CDR3 reads CASSQGIGYGYTF. Here the CDR3 DNA reads TGCGCCAGCAGCCAGGGAATCGGGTATGGCTACACCTTC.

This chain connects TRBV18 to TRBJ1-1; D is unresolved. Germline V gene sequence: CDR1 KGHSH, CDR2 LQKENI. V was shortened by 2 bases and J by 0 bases, with 13 bases between the two germline ends. This CDR3 is built from 16 residues. CDR3 nucleotide sequence: TGTGCCAGCTCACCAGGGCTGACACTGATGAACACTGAAGCTTTCTTT. This sequence encodes CASSPGLTLMNTEAFF. The full variable domain, its missing parts supplied by reference TRBV18 and TRBJ1-1, is NAGVMQNPRHLVRRRGQEARLRCSPMKGHSHVYWYRQLPEEGLKFMVYLQKENIIDESGMPKERFSAEFPKEGPSILRIQQVVRGDSAAYFCASSPGLTLMNTEAFFGQGTRLTVV.

The V gene is TRBV7-2, the J gene TRBJ2-5; 12 bases match TRBD2. Per the germline V gene, CDR1 is SGHTA and CDR2 is FQGNSA. The CDR3 extends over 16 amino acids. The trim removed 5 bases at V and 6 bases at J, leaving 10 bases unmatched. In nucleotides, the CDR3 is TGTGCCAGCAGCCCGCTAGCGGGGGGGCCGGGGAAGACCCAGTACTTC. Protein product: CASSPLAGGPGKTQYF. Looking up the rest from reference TRBV7-2 and TRBJ2-5 gives the full variable domain: GAGVSQSPSNKVTEKGKDVELRCDPISGHTALYWYRQSLGQGLEFLIYFQGNSAPDKSGLPSDRFSAERTGGSVSTLTIQRTQQEDSAVYLCASSPLAGGPGKTQYFGPGTRLLVL.

This chain connects TRBV6-1 to TRBJ1-5; D might be TRBD1 (6 bases). Germline CDR1 and CDR2: MNHNS and SASEGT. This CDR3 is 15 amino acids long. Trimming removed 4 bases at V and 1 base at J, with 11 bases between. DNA for the CDR3: TGTGCCAGCAGTGCCTACGGACAGAGCAATCAGCCCCAGCATTTT. Protein sequence: CASSAYGQSNQPQHF.

The chain has TRBV18 and TRBJ2-7; D not resolved. Germline CDR1 and CDR2: KGHSH and LQKENI. Deletions cut 3 bases from V and 3 bases from J, with 9 bases between. The length of the CDR3 is 13 residues. The CDR3 coding sequence is TGTGCCAGCTCACCGGGTAGCATCTACGAGCAGTACTTC. This sequence encodes CASSPGSIYEQYF.

This sequence joins TRBV29-1 and TRBJ2-6; TRBD1 matches at 8 bases. The trim removed 5 bases at V and 1 base at J, leaving 1 base unmatched. The germline V gene has CDR1 SQVTM and CDR2 ANQGSEA. This CDR3 contains 14 residues. Written as DNA, the CDR3 is TGCAGCGTTAGGACAGGGTCTGGGGCCAACGTCCTGACTTTC. This gives the protein CSVRTGSGANVLTF.

The chain combines TRBV28 with TRBJ1-2; no reliable D call. The germline V and J ends were trimmed by 10 bases and 0 bases, with 12 bases remaining between them. This CDR3 region has 13 residues. The germline CDR1 and CDR2 sequences are MDHEN and SYDVKM. The CDR3 nucleotides are TGTGCCACCTTCGTACTGACTAACTATGGCTACACCTTC. Amino acid sequence: CATFVLTNYGYTF.

The rearrangement links TRBV20-1 to TRBJ1-2, with D uncertain. The CDR3 contains 11 residues. Trimming cost V 2 bases and J 4 bases, with 5 bases left between them. Germline lookup yields CDR1 DFQATT and CDR2 SNEGSKA (reference sequence). The CDR3 here is CSARKGYGYTF. The DNA of the CDR3 is TGCAGTGCTAGAAAGGGCTATGGCTACACCTTC.

The chain uses TRBV7-8 and TRBJ1-4; weak D call: TRBD1 (5 bases). Trimming pared 5 bases from V and 0 bases from J, leaving 13 bases between. CDR1 SGHVS and CDR2 FQNEAQ come from the germline V gene. This CDR3 spans 16 amino acids. The CDR3 region has the DNA TGTGCCAGCAGCCCCGGGACTCTTGCAACTAATGAAAAACTGTTTTTT. It yields the protein CASSPGTLATNEKLFF. The whole variable domain, remainder taken from reference TRBV7-8 and TRBJ1-4, is GAGVSQSPRYKVAKRGQDVALRCDPISGHVSLFWYQQALGQGPEFLTYFQNEAQLDKSGLPSDRFFAERPEGSVSTLKIQRTQQEDSAVYLCASSPGTLATNEKLFFGSGTQLSVL.

The V and J genes are TRBV4-1 and TRBJ2-1, with D perhaps matching TRBD2 (6 bases). The CDR3 runs 16 residues. The ends were cut back, 2 bases at V and 0 bases at J, with 11 bases in the middle. CDR1 is MGHRA, CDR2 YSYEKL, per germline. The CDR3 DNA is TGCGCCAGCAGCCAACTACGGGGGAGCTCCTACAATGAGCAGTTCTTC. Translation: CASSQLRGSSYNEQFF.

This chain joins TRBV30 and TRBJ1-5, with D maybe TRBD1 (6 bases). V dropped 3 bases and J dropped 5 bases, with 11 bases sitting between them. The CDR3 is 13 residues long. Germline CDR1 is GTSNPN and CDR2 is SVGIG (reference sequence). CDR3: CAWSRTADQPQHF. Here the CDR3 DNA reads TGTGCCTGGAGCCGGACAGCCGATCAGCCCCAGCATTTT.